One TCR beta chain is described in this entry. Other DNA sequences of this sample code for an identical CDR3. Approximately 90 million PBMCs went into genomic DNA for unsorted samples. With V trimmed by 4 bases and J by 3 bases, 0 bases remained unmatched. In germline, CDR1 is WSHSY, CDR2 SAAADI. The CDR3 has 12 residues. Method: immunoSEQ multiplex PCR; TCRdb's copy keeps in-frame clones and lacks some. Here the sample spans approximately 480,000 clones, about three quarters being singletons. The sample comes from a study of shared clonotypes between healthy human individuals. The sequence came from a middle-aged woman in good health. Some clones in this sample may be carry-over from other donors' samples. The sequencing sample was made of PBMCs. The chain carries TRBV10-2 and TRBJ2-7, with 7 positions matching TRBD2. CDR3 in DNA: TGCGCCAGCAGTGGGGGGGGCTACGAGCAGTACTTC. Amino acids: CASSGGGYEQYF.